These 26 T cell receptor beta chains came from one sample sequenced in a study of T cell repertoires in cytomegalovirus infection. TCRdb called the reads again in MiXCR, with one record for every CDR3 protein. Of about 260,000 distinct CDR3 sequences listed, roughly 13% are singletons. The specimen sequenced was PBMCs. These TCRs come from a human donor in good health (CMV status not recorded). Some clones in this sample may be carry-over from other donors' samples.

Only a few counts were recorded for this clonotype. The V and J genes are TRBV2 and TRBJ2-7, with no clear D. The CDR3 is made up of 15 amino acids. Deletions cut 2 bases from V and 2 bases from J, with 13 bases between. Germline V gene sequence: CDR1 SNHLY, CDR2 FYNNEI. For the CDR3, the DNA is TGTGCCAGCAGTGAAAATCTGGGGTCGGCCTACGAGCAGTACTTC. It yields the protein CASSENLGSAYEQYF.

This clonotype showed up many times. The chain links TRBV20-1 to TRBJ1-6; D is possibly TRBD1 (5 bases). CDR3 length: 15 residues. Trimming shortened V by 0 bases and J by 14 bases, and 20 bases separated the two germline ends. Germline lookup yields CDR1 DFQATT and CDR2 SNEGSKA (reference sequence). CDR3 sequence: CSARDRGRAILSLHF. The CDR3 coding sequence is TGCAGTGCTAGAGATCGGGGCAGGGCAATTTTGTCCCTCCACTTT.

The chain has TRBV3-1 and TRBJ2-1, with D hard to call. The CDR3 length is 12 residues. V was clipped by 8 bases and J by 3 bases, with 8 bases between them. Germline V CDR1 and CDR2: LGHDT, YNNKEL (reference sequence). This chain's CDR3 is CASGRGYNEQFF. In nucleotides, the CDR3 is TGTGCCAGCGGTCGTGGCTACAATGAGCAGTTCTTC.

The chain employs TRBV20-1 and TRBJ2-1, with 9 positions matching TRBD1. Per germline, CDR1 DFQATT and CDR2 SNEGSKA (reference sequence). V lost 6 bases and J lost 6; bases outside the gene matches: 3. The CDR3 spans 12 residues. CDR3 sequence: CSARTGVNEQFF. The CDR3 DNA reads TGCAGTGCAAGGACAGGGGTCAATGAGCAGTTCTTC.

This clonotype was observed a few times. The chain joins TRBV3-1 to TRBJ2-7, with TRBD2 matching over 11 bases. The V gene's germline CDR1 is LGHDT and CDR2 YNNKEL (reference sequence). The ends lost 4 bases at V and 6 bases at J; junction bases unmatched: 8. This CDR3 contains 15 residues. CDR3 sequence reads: CASSLSFSGRGEQYF. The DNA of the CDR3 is TGTGCCAGCAGCCTGTCCTTTAGCGGGAGGGGCGAGCAGTACTTC.

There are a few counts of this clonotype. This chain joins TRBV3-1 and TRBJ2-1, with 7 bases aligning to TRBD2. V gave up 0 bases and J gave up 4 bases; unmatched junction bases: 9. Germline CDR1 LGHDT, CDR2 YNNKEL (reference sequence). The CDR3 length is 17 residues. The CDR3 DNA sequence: TGTGCCAGCAGCCAAGATCAAGCGGCTAGCGGATACAATGAGCAGTTCTTC. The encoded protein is CASSQDQAASGYNEQFF.

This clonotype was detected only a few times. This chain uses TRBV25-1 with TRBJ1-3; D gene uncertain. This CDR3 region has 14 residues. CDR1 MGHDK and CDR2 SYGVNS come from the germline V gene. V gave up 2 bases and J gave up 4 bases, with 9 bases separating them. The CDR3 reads CASSESRAGNTIYF. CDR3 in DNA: TGTGCCAGCAGTGAAAGTCGGGCCGGAAACACCATATATTTT.

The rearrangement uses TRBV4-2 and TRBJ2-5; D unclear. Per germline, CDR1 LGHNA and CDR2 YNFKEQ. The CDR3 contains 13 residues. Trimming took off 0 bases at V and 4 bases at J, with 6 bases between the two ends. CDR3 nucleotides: TGTGCCAGCAGCCAAGAAGTCCGAGAGACCCAGTACTTC. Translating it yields CASSQEVRETQYF.

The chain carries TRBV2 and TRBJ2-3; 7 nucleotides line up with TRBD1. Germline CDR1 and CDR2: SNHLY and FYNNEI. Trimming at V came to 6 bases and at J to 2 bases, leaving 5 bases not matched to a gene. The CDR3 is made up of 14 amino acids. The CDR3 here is CASRDRDITDTQYF. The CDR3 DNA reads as TGTGCCAGCAGAGACAGGGACATCACAGATACGCAGTATTTT. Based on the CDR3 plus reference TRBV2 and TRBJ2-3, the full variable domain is EPEVTQTPSHQVTQMGQEVILRCVPISNHLYFYWYRQILGQKVEFLVSFYNNEISEKSEIFDDQFSVERPDGSNFTLKIRSTKLEDSAMYFCASRDRDITDTQYFGPGTRLTVL.

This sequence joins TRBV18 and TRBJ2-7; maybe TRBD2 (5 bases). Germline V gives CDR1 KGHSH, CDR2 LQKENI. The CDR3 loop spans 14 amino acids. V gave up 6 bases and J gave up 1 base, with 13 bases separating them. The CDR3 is CASSQGRVSYEQYF. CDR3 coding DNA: TGTGCCAGCTCTCAAGGGCGGGTATCCTACGAGCAGTACTTC.

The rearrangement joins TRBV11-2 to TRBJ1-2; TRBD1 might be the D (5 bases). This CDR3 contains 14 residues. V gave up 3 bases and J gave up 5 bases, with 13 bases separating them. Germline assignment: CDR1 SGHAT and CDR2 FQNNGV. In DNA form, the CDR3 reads TGTGCCAGCAGCTTCGCCGGGGGGTTATATGGCTACACCTTC. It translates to CASSFAGGLYGYTF.

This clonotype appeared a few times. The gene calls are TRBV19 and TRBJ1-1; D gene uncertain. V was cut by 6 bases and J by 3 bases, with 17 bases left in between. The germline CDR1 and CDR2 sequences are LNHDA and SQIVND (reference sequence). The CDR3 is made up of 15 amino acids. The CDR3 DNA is TGTGCCAGTAGCGGACCTTTGGTACTCGACACTGAAGCTTTCTTT. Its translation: CASSGPLVLDTEAFF.

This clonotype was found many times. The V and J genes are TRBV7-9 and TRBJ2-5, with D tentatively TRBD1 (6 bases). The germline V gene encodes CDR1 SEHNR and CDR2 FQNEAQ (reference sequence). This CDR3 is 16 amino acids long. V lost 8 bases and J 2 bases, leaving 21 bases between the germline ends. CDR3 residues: CASVPIKGEIQETQYF. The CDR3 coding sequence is TGTGCCAGCGTACCCATTAAGGGGGAAATTCAAGAGACCCAGTACTTC.

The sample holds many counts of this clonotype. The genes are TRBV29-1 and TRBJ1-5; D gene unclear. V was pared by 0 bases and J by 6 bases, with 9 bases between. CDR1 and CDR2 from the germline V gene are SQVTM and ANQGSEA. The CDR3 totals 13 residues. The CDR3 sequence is CSVEDRKGQPQHF. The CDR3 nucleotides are TGCAGCGTTGAAGATCGAAAGGGTCAGCCCCAGCATTTT.

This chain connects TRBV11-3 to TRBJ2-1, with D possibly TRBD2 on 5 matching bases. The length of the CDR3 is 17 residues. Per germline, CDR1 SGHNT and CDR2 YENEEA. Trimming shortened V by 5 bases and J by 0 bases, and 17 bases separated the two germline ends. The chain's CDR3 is CASSPNQRWSSYNEQFF. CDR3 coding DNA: TGTGCCAGCAGCCCAAACCAGCGGTGGAGCTCCTACAATGAGCAGTTCTTC.

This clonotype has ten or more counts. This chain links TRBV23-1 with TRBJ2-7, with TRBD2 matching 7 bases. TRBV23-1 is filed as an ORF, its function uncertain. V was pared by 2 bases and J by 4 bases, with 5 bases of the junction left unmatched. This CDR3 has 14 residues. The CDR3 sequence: CASSQGEGRYEQYF. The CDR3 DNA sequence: TGCGCCAGCAGTCAAGGGGAGGGGCGGTACGAGCAGTACTTC.

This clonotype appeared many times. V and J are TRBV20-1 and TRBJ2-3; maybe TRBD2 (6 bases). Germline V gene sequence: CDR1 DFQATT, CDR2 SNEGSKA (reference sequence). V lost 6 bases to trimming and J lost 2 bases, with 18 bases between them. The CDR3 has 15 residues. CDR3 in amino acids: CSAHTPGLSTDTQYF. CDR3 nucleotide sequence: TGCAGTGCCCACACCCCGGGACTCTCCACAGATACGCAGTATTTT.

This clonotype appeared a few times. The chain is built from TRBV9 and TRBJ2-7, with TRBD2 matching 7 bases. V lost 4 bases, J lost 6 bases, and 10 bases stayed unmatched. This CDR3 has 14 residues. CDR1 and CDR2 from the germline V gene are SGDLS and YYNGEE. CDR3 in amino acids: CASSIGAREREQYF. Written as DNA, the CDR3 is TGTGCCAGCAGCATAGGGGCGCGGGAGCGCGAGCAGTACTTC. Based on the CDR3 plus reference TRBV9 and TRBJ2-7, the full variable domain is DSGVTQTPKHLITATGQRVTLRCSPRSGDLSVYWYQQSLDQGLQFLIQYYNGEERAKGNILERFSAQQFPDLHSELNLSSLELGDSALYFCASSIGAREREQYFGPGTRLTVT.

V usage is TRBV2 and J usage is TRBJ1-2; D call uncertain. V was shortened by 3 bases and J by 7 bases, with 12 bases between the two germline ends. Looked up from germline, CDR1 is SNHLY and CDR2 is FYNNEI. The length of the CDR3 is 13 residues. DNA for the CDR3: TGTGCCAGCAGTGATAACGGGAGAGGTGGCTACACCTTC. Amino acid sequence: CASSDNGRGGYTF.

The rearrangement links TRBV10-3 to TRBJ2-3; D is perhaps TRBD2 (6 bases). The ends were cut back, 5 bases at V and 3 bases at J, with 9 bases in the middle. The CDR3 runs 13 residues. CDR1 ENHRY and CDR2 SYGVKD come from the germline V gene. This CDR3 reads CAISTRETDTQYF. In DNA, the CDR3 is TGTGCCATCAGTACCCGGGAGACAGATACGCAGTATTTT.

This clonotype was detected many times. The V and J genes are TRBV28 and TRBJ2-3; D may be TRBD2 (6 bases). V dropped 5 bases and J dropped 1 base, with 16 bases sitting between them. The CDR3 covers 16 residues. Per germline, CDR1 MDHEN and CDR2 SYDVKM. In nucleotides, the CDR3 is TGTGCCAGCAGTGTGGCTGGGGAGCGGGGCACAGATACGCAGTATTTT. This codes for CASSVAGERGTDTQYF.

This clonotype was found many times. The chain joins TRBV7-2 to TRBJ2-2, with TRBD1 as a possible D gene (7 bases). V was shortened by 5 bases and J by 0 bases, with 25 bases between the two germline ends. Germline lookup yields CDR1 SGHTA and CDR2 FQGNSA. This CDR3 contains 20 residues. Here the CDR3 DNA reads TGTGCCAGCAGCCCCAGCTCCCTTTGGGGGGACAGTGCGAACACCGGGGAGCTGTTTTTT. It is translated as CASSPSSLWGDSANTGELFF.

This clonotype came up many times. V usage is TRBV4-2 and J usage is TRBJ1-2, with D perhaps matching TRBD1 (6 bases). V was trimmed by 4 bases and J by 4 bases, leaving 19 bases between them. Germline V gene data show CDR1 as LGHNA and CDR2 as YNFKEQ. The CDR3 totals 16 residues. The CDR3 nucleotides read TGTGCCAGCAGCCCTCCCGGACAGTCAAGGGTCTATGGCTACACCTTC. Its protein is CASSPPGQSRVYGYTF.

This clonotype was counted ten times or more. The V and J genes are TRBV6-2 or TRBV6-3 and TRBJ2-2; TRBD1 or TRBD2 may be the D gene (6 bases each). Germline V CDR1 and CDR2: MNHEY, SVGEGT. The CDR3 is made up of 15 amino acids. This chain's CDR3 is CATNPGDSDTGELFF. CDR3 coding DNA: TGTGCTACCAACCCAGGGGACTCAGACACCGGGGAGCTGTTTTTT.

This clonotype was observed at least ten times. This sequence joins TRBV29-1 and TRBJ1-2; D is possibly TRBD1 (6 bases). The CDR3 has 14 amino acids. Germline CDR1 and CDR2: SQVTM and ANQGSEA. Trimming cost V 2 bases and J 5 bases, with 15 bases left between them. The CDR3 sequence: CSVEPTGWTYGYTF. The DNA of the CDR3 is TGCAGCGTTGAACCGACAGGTTGGACTTATGGCTACACCTTC.

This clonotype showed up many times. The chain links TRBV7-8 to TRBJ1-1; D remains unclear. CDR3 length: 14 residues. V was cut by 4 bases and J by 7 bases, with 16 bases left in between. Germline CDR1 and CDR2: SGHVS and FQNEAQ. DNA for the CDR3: TGTGCCAGCAGCTCTGTAAACCGACTAATTGAAGCTTTCTTT. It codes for CASSSVNRLIEAFF.